The present entry profiles one TCR beta chain with its context. The CDR3 contains 12 residues. Between the trimmed V and J ends, which lost 6 bases and 8 bases, there was a span of 13 bases. Germline V CDR1 and CDR2: LGHNT, FRNRAP. The sample comes from a study of cytomegalovirus exposure and HLA in healthy donors. Donors consisted of healthy bone marrow donors. Primers: 60 Vbeta forward and 13 Jbeta reverse. TCRdb's copy holds only in-frame clones and misses some; the assay was immunoSEQ multiplex PCR. This table has 95,000 to 150,000 clones, over 60% appearing once. The source is a woman in her 40s in good health and CMV-seropositive. This chain joins TRBV12-5 and TRBJ1-1; maybe TRBD1 (5 bases). The sample comprised PBMCs. The CDR3 region is CASGYSQGEAFF. The CDR3 DNA follows: TGTGCTAGTGGCTACTCCCAGGGAGAAGCTTTCTTT.